The T cell receptor (beta chain) described here comes from a study of naive and memory T cell subsets (dated 2017 in TCRdb). Notes on the research overall: In the figure summarizing the skin biopsy and whole blood samples, ten or so blood donors, 7 tuberculin skin test biopsies and 3 saline control biopsies were reported. As previously described, skin biopsies were taken from tuberculin skin test sites or from saline-injected control sites and processed for RNA extraction. PCR2 was typically a SYBR Green qPCR stopped at a set threshold; low-input samples could instead use end-point PCR (around 6 cycles). Paper-wide results and their limitations: The paper did not give details of skin biopsy collection and RNA processing, instead referencing earlier studies for those details. TCR sequences were reportedly recovered from both skin biopsy types, with far more TCRs at tuberculin skin test sites. The potential sensitivity of the RNA-based method to TCR transcript changes with T cell activation and differentiation was acknowledged. The larger number of TCRs at tuberculin skin test sites was interpreted as T cell infiltration of a delayed type IV hypersensitivity reaction.

The CDR3 runs 14 amino acids, cysteine and phenylalanine included. The CDR3 DNA has 42 bases and is translated from base 1. V ends up 6 bases short and J 0 bases short, with an unmatched junction base count of 7. CDR1 and CDR2, looked up from the germline V gene (reference sequence), are DFQATT and SNEGSKA. The method was UMI-ligation and nested PCR. The ligated cDNA was amplified by four rounds of PCR, in which nested alpha and beta constant region primers were used together with the SP2 primer. TCR RNA was reverse transcribed with SuperScript IV using alpha and beta constant region primers for the blood and skin samples. T4 RNA ligase 1 was used to ligate an oligonucleotide containing the Illumina SP2 primer and a UMI to the 3' end of the cDNA. The 12-nucleotide UMI consisted of two random hexamers with an eight-base spacer between the hexamers to prevent hairpin formation. From the second PCR onward, TCR alpha and beta chain libraries were processed separately, and dual indexing was applied for multiplexing. After pooling, the indexed libraries were analyzed by capillary electrophoresis and sequenced on either an Illumina MiSeq or NextSeq. Libraries were spiked with PhiX DNA at roughly 4.5-7% so that base diversity was increased and cluster recognition was improved. The original pipeline was this. UMIs were extracted from read 2 by Demultiplexor and combined with the TCR sequence from read 1, and reads were split according to sample indices. V and J genes and V-J junctions were identified by Decombinator, which gave every TCR a five-part identifier that included V and J deletions. Collapsinator used UMIs to correct sequencing errors and PCR amplification heterogeneity, yielding UMI-based abundance per TCR. CDR3Translator turned identifiers into nucleotide sequence, translated the nucleotide sequence into amino acids, and pulled out CDR3 regions based on terminal motifs. After normalization to the amount of input RNA, the error-corrected alpha and beta TCR counts from blood and from skin were compared. In-frame beta chains were kept once TCRdb had trimmed the public reads at Q25 with fastp and called clones with MiXCR. All rows with the same CDR3 protein become a single entry with the most common DNA and genes. TCRdb, rather than the study authors, made the V and J calls. The sample profile shows about 14,000 distinct CDR3 sequences; around 5.2% of them were found once. The biggest ten clones account for under 9.5% of the sample.

The sample's treatment or condition label, decoded: skin biopsy from PPD injection site in Mantoux-positive individual. A robust, sensitive protocol for the amplification, sequencing and analysis of TCRs was described in the study, in which 3' ligation of a UMI-containing oligonucleotide to TCR cDNA was used. The tuberculin skin test biopsies were taken from PPD-injected sites in individuals who had a positive Mantoux test. Total RNA, without cell sorting, was DNase treated with RQ1 DNase before reverse transcription, targeting 1 to 1000 ng input. Libraries were prepared from skin biopsies and whole blood so that pipeline robustness could be tested in samples in which T cells form a minority population. Taking its sample share into account, this clonotype is medium-sized (0.01 to 0.1%). What this receptor recognizes is not known. No much larger clone exists at a distance of one base, and base qualities are not known.

The receptor was isolated from an adult in good health. Sequences were derived from skin, sampled from a tuberculin skin test site. The chain uses TRBV20-1 and TRBJ2-7; TRBD1 agrees with 8 junctional bases. The CDR3 here reads CSARQGAASYEQYF. The bases are TGCAGTGCCAGGCAGGGGGCGGCCTCCTACGAGCAGTACTTC.